What follows are 27 T cell receptor beta chains derived from one specimen sequenced in a study of T cell clonotyping in hematopoietic cell transplantation. Libraries were prepared by immunoSEQ multiplex PCR; TCRdb keeps only in-frame clonotypes and omits some of them. This table holds approximately 46,000 clones, approximately 90% found once. Described time point: recipient sample about 28 days before transplant, after cytoreduction. Sequences were derived from peripheral blood mononuclear cells, sampled before stem cell transplant. Source of these receptors: a man aged 55-75 years with biphenotypic leukemia. Some clones in this sample may be carry-over from other donors' samples.

This chain links TRBV7-2 with TRBJ1-2; D possibly corresponds to TRBD1 (5 bases). V was pared by 2 bases and J by 3 bases, with 10 bases between. Germline CDR1 is SGHTA and CDR2 is FQGNSA. The CDR3 is 14 residues long. This CDR3 reads CASSLWGVDYGYTF. In DNA form, the CDR3 reads TGTGCCAGCAGCTTATGGGGCGTAGACTATGGCTACACCTTC.

The V gene is TRBV9, the J gene TRBJ2-6; the D is unclear. Trimming cost V 3 bases and J 0 bases, with 10 bases left between them. Germline V gene data show CDR1 as SGDLS and CDR2 as YYNGEE. The CDR3 spans 16 residues. The CDR3 here is CASSAPIFSGANVLTF. The CDR3 nucleotides read TGTGCCAGCAGCGCACCAATATTCTCTGGGGCCAACGTCCTGACTTTC.

The chain joins TRBV29-1 to TRBJ1-5; tentative D call: TRBD1 (6 bases). V dropped 4 bases and J dropped 6 bases, with 10 bases sitting between them. The CDR3 extends over 12 amino acids. Germline loops: CDR1 SQVTM, CDR2 ANQGSEA. Here the CDR3 reads CSVAGEGQPQHF. In nucleotides, the CDR3 is TGCAGCGTTGCAGGGGAGGGTCAGCCCCAGCATTTT.

The V and J genes are TRBV11-1 and TRBJ2-7; weak D call: TRBD2 (6 bases). This CDR3 comprises 13 residues. The ends were cut back, 10 bases at V and 3 bases at J, with 16 bases in the middle. Germline CDR1 reads SGHAT; CDR2 reads FQDESV (reference sequence). The CDR3 nucleotides read TGTGCCACCTCGCAGGAGGGAGTCTACGAGCAGTACTTC. It specifies CATSQEGVYEQYF.

The J gene is TRBJ2-7, the V gene TRBV14; D remains ambiguous. The ends were cut back, 0 bases at V and 6 bases at J, with 9 bases in the middle. Per the germline V gene, CDR1 is SGHDN and CDR2 is FVKESK. The CDR3 consists of 13 residues. CDR3 loop: CASSQDHNGEQYF. The CDR3 region has the DNA TGTGCCAGCAGCCAAGATCACAACGGCGAGCAGTACTTC.

The chain employs TRBV5-1 and TRBJ2-1; TRBD1 or TRBD2 may be the D gene (5 bases each). V shed 6 bases and J shed 9 bases, with 19 bases lying between them. The CDR3 contains 14 residues. Germline CDR1 reads SGHRS; CDR2 reads YFSETQ. The CDR3: CASTPGARAGEQFF. DNA for the CDR3: TGCGCCAGCACACCCGGGGCCCGAGCTGGTGAGCAGTTCTTC.

The CDR3 sequence is CASSPGGLSRQQYF. The CDR3 coding sequence is TGTGCCAGCAGCCCAGGGGGGTTATCTCGCCAGCAATATTTT. V is TRBV7-9 and J is TRBJ2-3; D might be TRBD1 (7 bases). CDR1 is SEHNR, CDR2 FQNEAQ, per germline (reference sequence). V lost 5 bases and J 15 bases, leaving 24 bases between the germline ends. The CDR3 extends over 14 amino acids.

The chain carries TRBV2 and TRBJ1-1; maybe TRBD1 (6 bases). CDR1 SNHLY and CDR2 FYNNEI come from the germline V gene. V was shortened by 1 base and J by 10 bases, with 16 bases between the two germline ends. The CDR3 length is 14 residues. The CDR3 loop reads CASSEGTATWGAFF. The CDR3, as DNA: TGTGCCAGCAGTGAAGGGACAGCCACATGGGGAGCTTTCTTT.

J is TRBJ2-7 and V is TRBV4-3; D is unclear. This CDR3 spans 15 amino acids. From germline, CDR1 is LGHNA and CDR2 YSLEER. Deletions cut 0 bases from V and 2 bases from J, with 11 bases between. CDR3 residues: CASSQDMGIAYEQYF. The CDR3, as DNA: TGCGCCAGCAGCCAAGACATGGGGATTGCCTACGAGCAGTACTTC.

The CDR3 loop reads CASSLGSTYSTDTQYF. The CDR3 DNA reads TGTGCCAGCAGCTTAGGGTCAACTTATAGCACAGATACGCAGTATTTT. This chain links TRBV7-2 with TRBJ2-3; D not certain. The ends were cut back, 1 base at V and 0 bases at J, with 11 bases in the middle. This CDR3 spans 16 amino acids. Germline CDR1 is SGHTA and CDR2 is FQGNSA.

The V and J genes are TRBV7-6 and TRBJ2-7; D might be TRBD1 or TRBD2, each matching 5 bases. CDR1 and CDR2 from the germline V gene are SGHVS and FNYEAQ. The CDR3 has 17 amino acids. V lost 2 bases to trimming and J lost 0 bases, with 17 bases between them. CDR3 residues: CASSLRGLGTRSYEQYF. In DNA, the CDR3 is TGTGCCAGCAGCTTAAGAGGTCTCGGGACCCGCTCCTACGAGCAGTACTTC.

This chain joins TRBV6-1 and TRBJ2-6; tentative D call: TRBD1 (5 bases). This CDR3 has 17 residues. Per the germline V gene, CDR1 is MNHNS and CDR2 is SASEGT. V gave up 1 base and J gave up 4 bases, with 14 bases separating them. CDR3 nucleotides: TGTGCCAGCAGTGAAGGGACATCGAGCTCGGGGGCCAACGTCCTGACTTTC. As protein: CASSEGTSSSGANVLTF.

This chain links TRBV10-3 with TRBJ1-5, with D hard to call. V was cut by 2 bases and J by 9 bases, with 5 bases left in between. Germline V lookup: CDR1 ENHRY, CDR2 SYGVKD. The CDR3 totals 11 residues. DNA for the CDR3: TGTGCCATCAGTGAGGGTGGGCCCCAGCATTTT. Translating gives CAISEGGPQHF.

The rearrangement links TRBV7-2 to TRBJ1-2; no firm D call. This CDR3 has 13 residues. V shed 6 bases and J shed 4 bases, with 12 bases lying between them. The germline CDR1 and CDR2 sequences are SGHTA and FQGNSA. The CDR3 DNA reads as TGTGCCAGCAGTTCAATAGGAGGCTATGGCTACACCTTC. Amino acid sequence: CASSSIGGYGYTF.

This chain connects TRBV2 to TRBJ1-2, with a weak D call TRBD1 (5 bases). Germline V gene lookup returns CDR1 SNHLY and CDR2 FYNNEI. The length of the CDR3 is 15 residues. The V gene lost 7 bases and the J gene lost 7 bases, with 22 bases spanning the gap. As DNA, the CDR3 is TGTGCCAGCAAGACAGATCTTGAGAGCTTCCCTGGCTACACCTTC. Protein sequence: CASKTDLESFPGYTF.

This chain uses TRBV2 with TRBJ1-2; TRBD1 matches at 9 bases. The CDR3 is 14 amino acids. The ends lost 7 bases at V and 5 bases at J; junction bases unmatched: 8. From germline, CDR1 is SNHLY and CDR2 FYNNEI. This CDR3 is CASKFLTGGYGYTF. The CDR3 DNA reads as TGTGCCAGCAAGTTCTTGACAGGGGGTTATGGCTACACCTTC.

The chain employs TRBV4-2 and TRBJ2-7, with 14 bases that match TRBD2. After removal of 2 bases from V and 3 bases from J, the junction contained 6 bases not matched to a gene. This CDR3 has 17 amino acids. The germline gives CDR1 LGHNA, CDR2 YNFKEQ. CDR3 protein: CASSQTPGLAGVYEQYF. Written as DNA, the CDR3 is TGTGCCAGCAGCCAAACACCGGGACTAGCGGGAGTCTACGAGCAGTACTTC.

This clone was counted once. V is TRBV30 and J is TRBJ2-7; the D is unclear. Germline V gene lookup returns CDR1 GTSNPN and CDR2 SVGIG (reference sequence). V was pared by 4 bases and J by 4 bases, with 8 bases between. This CDR3 is 11 amino acids long. The DNA of the CDR3 is TGTGCCTGGAACCGAGCTTACGAGCAGTACTTC. Residues: CAWNRAYEQYF. Combining the CDR3 with reference TRBV30 and TRBJ2-7 gives the whole variable domain SQTIHQWPATLVQPVGSPLSLECTVEGTSNPNLYWYRQAAGRGLQLLFYSVGIGQISSEVPQNLSASRPQDRQFILSSKKLLLSDSGFYLCAWNRAYEQYFGPGTRLTVT.

In its sample, this clone was seen a few times. The chain links TRBV30 to TRBJ1-5; D is possibly TRBD1 (6 bases). The CDR3 totals 14 residues. Germline CDR1 is GTSNPN and CDR2 is SVGIG (reference sequence). The ends were cut back, 1 base at V and 3 bases at J, with 10 bases in the middle. CDR3 bases: TGTGCCTGGAGTGGGACAGCTAACAATCAGCCCCAGCATTTT. Protein sequence: CAWSGTANNQPQHF.

The chain combines TRBV19 with TRBJ1-1, with D possibly being TRBD1 (6 bases). CDR3 length: 14 amino acids. The ends were cut back, 10 bases at V and 4 bases at J, with 19 bases in the middle. Looked up from germline, CDR1 is LNHDA and CDR2 is SQIVND (reference sequence). The CDR3 nucleotides read TGTGCCACACAGGGAAACGCCAGAGGCACTGAAGCTTTCTTT. It yields the protein CATQGNARGTEAFF.

CDR3 DNA: TGTGCCAGCAGCTTACAGCCGGGACCCTCCTACGAGCAGTACTTC. It is translated as CASSLQPGPSYEQYF. This chain links TRBV11-1 with TRBJ2-7; D is tentatively TRBD1 or TRBD2 (5 bases each). The V gene's germline CDR1 is SGHAT and CDR2 FQDESV (reference sequence). The CDR3 covers 15 residues. Trimming removed 2 bases at V and 0 bases at J, with 11 bases between.

The V and J genes are TRBV27 and TRBJ2-2; the match to TRBD2 covers 7 bases. Unmatched junction bases numbered 10, after V lost 6 bases and J lost 0 bases. The CDR3 totals 17 residues. CDR1 is MNHEY and CDR2 is SMNVEV in the germline V gene (reference sequence). The CDR3 nucleotides are TGTGCCAGCAGAGCGCGTCGACTAGCTTCGAACACCGGGGAGCTGTTTTTT. It yields the protein CASRARRLASNTGELFF.

This clone is a singleton in its sample. The chain recombines TRBV28 with TRBJ2-7; 7 bases fit TRBD2. After removal of 8 bases from V and 5 bases from J, the junction contained 9 bases not matched to a gene. The germline V gene has CDR1 MDHEN and CDR2 SYDVKM. This CDR3 has 13 residues. CDR3 sequence reads: CASGGPSGDEQYF. In DNA, the CDR3 is TGTGCCAGCGGGGGTCCGAGCGGGGACGAGCAGTACTTC. The full variable domain, rest sourced from reference TRBV28 and TRBJ2-7, is DVKVTQSSRYLVKRTGEKVFLECVQDMDHENMFWYRQDPGLGLRLIYFSYDVKMKEKGDIPEGYSVSREKKERFSLILESASTNQTSMYLCASGGPSGDEQYFGPGTRLTVT.

This clone appeared once. The chain carries TRBV6-1 and TRBJ1-1; no reliable D call. Trimming removed 3 bases at V and 6 bases at J, with 11 bases between. CDR1 and CDR2 (germline): MNHNS, SASEGT. The length of the CDR3 is 13 residues. CDR3 DNA: TGTGCCAGCAGTGAGCCGTTTGGGCCTGAAGCTTTCTTT. Translating it yields CASSEPFGPEAFF.

The chain couples TRBV20-1 to TRBJ2-5; maybe TRBD2 (5 bases). Germline values: CDR1 DFQATT, CDR2 SNEGSKA (reference sequence). Trimming took 7 bases from V and 4 from J, leaving 10 bases between them. This CDR3 is 11 amino acids long. Here the CDR3 DNA reads TGCAGTGGAGGGAGAACAGAGACCCAGTACTTC. It is translated as CSGGRTETQYF.

The rearrangement joins TRBV28 to TRBJ1-2, with D unresolved. The germline CDR1 and CDR2 sequences are MDHEN and SYDVKM. Trimming removed 6 bases from V and 4 bases from J, with 15 bases in between. This CDR3 has 14 amino acids. Here the CDR3 reads CASRPTNWGYGYTF. The CDR3, as DNA: TGTGCCAGCAGACCGACCAACTGGGGCTATGGCTACACCTTC.

The gene calls are TRBV29-1 and TRBJ2-1; D unclear. The V end lost 7 bases, the J end lost 1 base, and 11 bases lay between the germline ends. CDR3 length equals 13 residues. Per the germline V gene, CDR1 is SQVTM and CDR2 is ANQGSEA. The CDR3 DNA reads TGCAGCGCCCAAAGTGGGTCCTACAATGAGCAGTTCTTC. It yields the protein CSAQSGSYNEQFF.